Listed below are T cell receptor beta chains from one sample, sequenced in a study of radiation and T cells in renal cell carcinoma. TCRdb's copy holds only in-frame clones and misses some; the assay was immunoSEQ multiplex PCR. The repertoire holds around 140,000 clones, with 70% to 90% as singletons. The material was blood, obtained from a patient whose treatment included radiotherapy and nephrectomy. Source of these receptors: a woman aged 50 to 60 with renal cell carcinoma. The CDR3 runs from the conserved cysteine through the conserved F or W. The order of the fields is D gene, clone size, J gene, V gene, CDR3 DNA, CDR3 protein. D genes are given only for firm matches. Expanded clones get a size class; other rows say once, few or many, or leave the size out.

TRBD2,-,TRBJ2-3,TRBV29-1,TGCAGCGTTGAAGCGGCTAGCGGGGAAACAGATACGCAGTATTTT,CSVEAASGETDTQYF
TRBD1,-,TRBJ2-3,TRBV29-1,TGCAGCGTCCGACAGGGGGCGGATACGCAGTATTTT,CSVRQGADTQYF
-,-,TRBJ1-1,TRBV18,TGTGCCAGCTCACCCGCCCCTGGAGCGAACACTGAAGCTTTCTTT,CASSPAPGANTEAFF
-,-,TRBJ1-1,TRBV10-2,TGCGCCAGCAGTGAACAGGGCGGCACTGAAGCTTTCTTT,CASSEQGGTEAFF
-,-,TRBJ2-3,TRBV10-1,TGCGCCAGCAGTGATCGTCGGGTCACAGATACGCAGTATTTT,CASSDRRVTDTQYF
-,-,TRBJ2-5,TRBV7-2,TGTGCCAGCAGCGAAACCTACAGAGAGACCCAGTACTTC,CASSETYRETQYF
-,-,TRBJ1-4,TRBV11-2,TGTGCCAGCAGCTCCCGGGACACCAGGAACAAGGAAAAACTGTTTTTT,CASSSRDTRNKEKLFF
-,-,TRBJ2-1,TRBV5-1,TGCGCCAGCAGCTTGGAATGGGGATCCTACAATGAGCAGTTCTTC,CASSLEWGSYNEQFF
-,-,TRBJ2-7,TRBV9,TGTGCCAGCAGCGTAGGGAGCGGGTTATACTACGAGCAGTACTTC,CASSVGSGLYYEQYF
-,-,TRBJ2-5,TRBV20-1,TGCAGTGCCTTCTTGGAGACCCAGTACTTC,CSAFLETQYF
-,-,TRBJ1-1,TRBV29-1,TGCAGCGCCGAGCAGCCCGCGGGAGCTTTCTTT,CSAEQPAGAFF
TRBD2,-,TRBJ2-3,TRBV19,TGTGCCAGCACTACTAGCGGAGCGCCCACAGATACGCAGTATTTT,CASTTSGAPTDTQYF
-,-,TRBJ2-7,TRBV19,TGTGCCAGTAGCCAGCGGACGGATACCTACGAGCAGTACTTC,CASSQRTDTYEQYF
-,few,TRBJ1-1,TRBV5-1,TGCGCCAGCAGCTTGGGCCAAGGGGGGAGTGAAGCTTTCTTT,CASSLGQGGSEAFF
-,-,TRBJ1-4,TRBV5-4,TGTGCCAGCAGGGCAGGGATTAATGAAAAACTGTTTTTT,CASRAGINEKLFF
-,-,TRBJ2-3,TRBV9,TGTGCCAGCAGCGTGAGTTCGCAAGATACGCAGTATTTT,CASSVSSQDTQYF
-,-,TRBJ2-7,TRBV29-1,TGCAGCGTTAAAGAGTCAGGGTTAGGGTACGAGCAGTACTTC,CSVKESGLGYEQYF
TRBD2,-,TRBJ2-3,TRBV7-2,TGTGCCAGCAGCCCACTAGCGGGCCCCACAGATACGCAGTATTTT,CASSPLAGPTDTQYF
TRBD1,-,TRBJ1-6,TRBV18,TGTGCCAGCTCATCGGGACAGGGCAGCTCACCCCTCCACTTT,CASSSGQGSSPLHF
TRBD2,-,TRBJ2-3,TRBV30,TGTGCCTGGAGGGTAGCGGGGGGGCCGAATACGCAGTATTTT,CAWRVAGGPNTQYF
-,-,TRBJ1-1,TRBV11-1,TGTGCCAGCAGCCGACGGACGGAGCCGGGGGACACTGAAGCTTTCTTT,CASSRRTEPGDTEAFF
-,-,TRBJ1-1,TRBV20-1,TGCAGTGCTCACACGAACACTGAAGCTTTCTTT,CSAHTNTEAFF